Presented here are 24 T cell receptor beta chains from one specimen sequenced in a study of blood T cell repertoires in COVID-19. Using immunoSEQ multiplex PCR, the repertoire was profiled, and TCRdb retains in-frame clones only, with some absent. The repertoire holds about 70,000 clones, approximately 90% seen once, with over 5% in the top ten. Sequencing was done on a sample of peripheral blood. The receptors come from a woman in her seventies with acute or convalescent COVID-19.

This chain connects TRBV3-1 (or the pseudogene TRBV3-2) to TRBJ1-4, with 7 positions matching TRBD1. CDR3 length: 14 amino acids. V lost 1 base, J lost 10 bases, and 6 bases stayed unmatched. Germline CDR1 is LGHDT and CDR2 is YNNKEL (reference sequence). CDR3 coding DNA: TGTGCCAGCAGCCAAGGGGCGACAGGGCTAAAACTGTTTTTT. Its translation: CASSQGATGLKLFF.

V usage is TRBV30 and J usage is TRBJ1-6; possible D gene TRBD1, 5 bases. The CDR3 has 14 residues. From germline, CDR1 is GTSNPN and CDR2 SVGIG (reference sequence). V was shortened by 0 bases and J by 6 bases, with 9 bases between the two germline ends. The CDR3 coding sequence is TGTGCCTGGAGTGTAGCCCAGGGTAATTCACCCCTCCACTTT. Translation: CAWSVAQGNSPLHF.

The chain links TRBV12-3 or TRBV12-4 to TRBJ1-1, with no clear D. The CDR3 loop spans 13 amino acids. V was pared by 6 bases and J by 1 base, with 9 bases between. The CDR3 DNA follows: TGTGCCAGCAGCCCGCTAGAGAACACTGAAGCTTTCTTT. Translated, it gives CASSPLENTEAFF.

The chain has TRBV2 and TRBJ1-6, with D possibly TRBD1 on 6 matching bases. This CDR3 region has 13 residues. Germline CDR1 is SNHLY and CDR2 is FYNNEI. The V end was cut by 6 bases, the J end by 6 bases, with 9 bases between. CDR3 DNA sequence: TGTGCCAGCAGAGACAGGCCTAATTCACCCCTCCACTTT. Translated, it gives CASRDRPNSPLHF.

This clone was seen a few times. The CDR3 loop is CAISESTGGDYGYTF. As DNA, the CDR3 is TGTGCCATCAGTGAGTCGACAGGGGGGGACTATGGCTACACCTTC. This chain uses TRBV10-3 with TRBJ1-2; 9 bases are a match to TRBD1. The junction had 2 bases not matched to a gene; V was cut back by 0 bases and J by 3 bases. The V gene's germline CDR1 is ENHRY and CDR2 SYGVKD. The CDR3 length is 15 residues.

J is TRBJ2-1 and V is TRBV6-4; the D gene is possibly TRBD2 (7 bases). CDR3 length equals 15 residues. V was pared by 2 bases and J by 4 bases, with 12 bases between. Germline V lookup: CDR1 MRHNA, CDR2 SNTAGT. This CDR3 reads CASSDIEGGYNEQFF. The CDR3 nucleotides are TGTGCCAGCAGTGACATAGAGGGGGGGTACAATGAGCAGTTCTTC.

Here the CDR3 DNA reads TGTGCCAGCAGCTGGCAGGGTCCCAACGTCCTGACTTTC. It is translated as CASSWQGPNVLTF. The rearrangement joins TRBV5-5 to TRBJ2-6, with a possible D match to TRBD1 (5 bases). CDR3 length equals 13 residues. CDR1 and CDR2 (germline): SGHKS, YYEKEE (reference sequence). Deletions cut 3 bases from V and 8 bases from J, with 9 bases between.

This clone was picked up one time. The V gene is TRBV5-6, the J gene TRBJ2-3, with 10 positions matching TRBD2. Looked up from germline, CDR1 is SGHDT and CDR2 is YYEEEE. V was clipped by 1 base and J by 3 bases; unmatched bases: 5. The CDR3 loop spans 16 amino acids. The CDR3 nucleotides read TGTGCCAGCAGCTTGCTTTCTAGCGGGAGTACAGATACGCAGTATTTT. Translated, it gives CASSLLSSGSTDTQYF.

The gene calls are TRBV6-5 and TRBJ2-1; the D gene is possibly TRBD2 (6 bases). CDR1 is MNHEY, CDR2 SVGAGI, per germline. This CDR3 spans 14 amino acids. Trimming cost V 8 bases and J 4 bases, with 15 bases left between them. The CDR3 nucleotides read TGTGCCAGCTCGGCCCTAGCGACGTACAATGAGCAGTTCTTC. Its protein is CASSALATYNEQFF.

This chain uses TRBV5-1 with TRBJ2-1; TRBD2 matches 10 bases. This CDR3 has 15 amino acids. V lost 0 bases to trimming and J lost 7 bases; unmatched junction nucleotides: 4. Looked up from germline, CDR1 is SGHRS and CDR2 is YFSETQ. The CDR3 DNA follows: TGCGCCAGCAGCTTGGGCGCTAGCGGGAGTAATGAGCAGTTCTTC. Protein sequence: CASSLGASGSNEQFF.

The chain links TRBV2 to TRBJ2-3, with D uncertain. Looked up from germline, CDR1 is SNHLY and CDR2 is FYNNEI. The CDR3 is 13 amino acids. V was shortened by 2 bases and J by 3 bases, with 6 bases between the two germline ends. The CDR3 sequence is CASSEILTDTQYF. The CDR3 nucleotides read TGTGCCAGCAGTGAAATCCTAACAGATACGCAGTATTTT.

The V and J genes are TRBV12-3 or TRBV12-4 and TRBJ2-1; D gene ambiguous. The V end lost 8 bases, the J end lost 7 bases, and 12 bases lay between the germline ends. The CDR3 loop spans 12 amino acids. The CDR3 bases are TGTGCCAGCCGATCCCCGAGGAATGAGCAGTTCTTC. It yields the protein CASRSPRNEQFF.

The CDR3 DNA follows: TGCAGCGTGGACTCCGGGACAGGAGGGCCCGAAGCTTTCTTT. It specifies CSVDSGTGGPEAFF. The rearrangement uses TRBV29-1 and TRBJ1-1; TRBD1 aligns across 8 bases. In germline, CDR1 is SQVTM, CDR2 ANQGSEA. The CDR3 consists of 14 residues. The trim removed 6 bases at V and 8 bases at J, leaving 14 bases unmatched.

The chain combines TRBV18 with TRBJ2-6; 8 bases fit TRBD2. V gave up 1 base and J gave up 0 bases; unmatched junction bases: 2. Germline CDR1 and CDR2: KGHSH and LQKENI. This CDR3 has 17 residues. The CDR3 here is CASSPLAGLSGANVLTF. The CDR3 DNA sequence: TGTGCCAGCTCACCACTAGCGGGACTCTCTGGGGCCAACGTCCTGACTTTC.

The CDR3 sequence: CATSKGTPVTEAFF. The CDR3 coding sequence is TGTGCCACCAGCAAGGGGACTCCCGTGACTGAAGCTTTCTTT. J is TRBJ1-1 and V is TRBV15; perhaps TRBD1 as D (5 bases). Germline loops: CDR1 LNHNV, CDR2 YYDKDF (reference sequence). The CDR3 runs 14 residues. V dropped 4 bases and J dropped 5 bases, with 14 bases sitting between them. The full variable domain, its missing parts supplied by reference TRBV15 and TRBJ1-1, is DAMVIQNPRYQVTQFGKPVTLSCSQTLNHNVMYWYQQKSSQAPKLLFHYYDKDFNNEADTPDNFQSRRPNTSFCFLDIRSPGLGDTAMYLCATSKGTPVTEAFFGQGTRLTVV.

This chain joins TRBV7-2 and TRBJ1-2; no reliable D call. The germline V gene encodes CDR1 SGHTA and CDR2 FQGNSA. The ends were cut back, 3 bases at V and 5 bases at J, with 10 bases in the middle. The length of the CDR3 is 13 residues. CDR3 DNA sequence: TGTGCCAGCAGCTTTAACACGGAGTATGGCTACACCTTC. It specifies CASSFNTEYGYTF.

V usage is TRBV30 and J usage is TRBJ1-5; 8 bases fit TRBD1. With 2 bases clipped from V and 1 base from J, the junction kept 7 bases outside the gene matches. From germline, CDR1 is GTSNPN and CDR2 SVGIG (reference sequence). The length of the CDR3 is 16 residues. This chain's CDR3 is CAWSRRGRGSNQPQHF. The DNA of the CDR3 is TGTGCCTGGAGTCGCAGGGGGCGAGGGAGCAATCAGCCCCAGCATTTT.

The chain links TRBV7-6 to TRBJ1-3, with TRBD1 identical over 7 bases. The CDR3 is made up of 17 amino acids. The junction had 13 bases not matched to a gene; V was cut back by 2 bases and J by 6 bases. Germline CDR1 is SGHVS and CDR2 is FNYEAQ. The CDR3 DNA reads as TGTGCCAGCAGCTTATCCACAGGGGAAGGGATAGAAAACACCATATATTTT. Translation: CASSLSTGEGIENTIYF.

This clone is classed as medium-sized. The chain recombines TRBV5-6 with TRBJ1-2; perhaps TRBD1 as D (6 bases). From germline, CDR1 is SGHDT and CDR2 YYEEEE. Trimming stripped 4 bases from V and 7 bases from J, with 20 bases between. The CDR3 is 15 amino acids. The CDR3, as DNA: TGTGCCAGCAGCCATAGGTATGGGACAAAAGGTGGCTACACCTTC. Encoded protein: CASSHRYGTKGGYTF.

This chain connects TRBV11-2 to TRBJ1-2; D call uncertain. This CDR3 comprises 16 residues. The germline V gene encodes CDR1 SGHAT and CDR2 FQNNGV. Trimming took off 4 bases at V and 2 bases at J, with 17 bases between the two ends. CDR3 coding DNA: TGTGCCAGCAGCTCGCGGGCAGCAGCGGGAAACTATGGCTACACCTTC. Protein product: CASSSRAAAGNYGYTF.

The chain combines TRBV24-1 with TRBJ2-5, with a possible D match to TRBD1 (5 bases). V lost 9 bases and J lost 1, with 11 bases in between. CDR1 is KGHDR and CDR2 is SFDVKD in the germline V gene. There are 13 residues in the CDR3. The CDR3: CATSETAQETQYF. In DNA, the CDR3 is TGTGCCACCTCCGAGACAGCCCAAGAGACCCAGTACTTC.

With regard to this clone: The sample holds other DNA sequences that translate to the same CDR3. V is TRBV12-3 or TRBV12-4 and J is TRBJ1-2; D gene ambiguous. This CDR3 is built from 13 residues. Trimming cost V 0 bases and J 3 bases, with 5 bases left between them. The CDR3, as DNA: TGTGCCAGCAGTTTAGCCGGGGACTATGGCTACACCTTC. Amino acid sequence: CASSLAGDYGYTF.

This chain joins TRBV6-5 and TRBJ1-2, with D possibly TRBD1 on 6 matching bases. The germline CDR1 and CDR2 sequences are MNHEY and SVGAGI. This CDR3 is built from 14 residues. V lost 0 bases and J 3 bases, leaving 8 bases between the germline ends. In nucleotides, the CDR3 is TGTGCCAGCAGTTACTCTGCAGGGGACTATGGCTACACCTTC. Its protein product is CASSYSAGDYGYTF.

DNA of the CDR3: TGTGCCAGCAGTCGGACAGGGACTACAGATACGCAGTATTTT. Translating it yields CASSRTGTTDTQYF. This chain connects TRBV7-2 to TRBJ2-3, with TRBD1 matching over 8 bases. Per germline, CDR1 SGHTA and CDR2 FQGNSA. This CDR3 has 14 residues. V was pared by 6 bases and J by 3 bases, with 5 bases of the junction left unmatched.